The 19 T cell receptor beta chains reported below all come from one sample, sequenced in a study of T cell responses to AZD1222 COVID-19 vaccine. Repertoires were generated with immunoSEQ multiplex PCR, while TCRdb's copy carries only in-frame clones and drops some. The sample has under 150,000 clones, over 90% seen once. Material: peripheral blood, obtained on day 0 of AZD1222 vaccination. These receptors came from an adult in good health.

The chain joins TRBV18 to TRBJ1-1; D is ambiguous. V was shortened by 3 bases and J by 1 base, with 15 bases between the two germline ends. Per the germline V gene, CDR1 is KGHSH and CDR2 is LQKENI. The CDR3 length is 16 residues. The CDR3 coding sequence is TGTGCCAGCTCACCGTCCTACGCGCAGCGGAACACTGAAGCTTTCTTT. This codes for CASSPSYAQRNTEAFF.

This clone was recorded only once. This chain connects TRBV4-1 to TRBJ2-1; 11 bases agree with TRBD2. Germline V lookup: CDR1 MGHRA, CDR2 YSYEKL. Trimming at V came to 1 base and at J to 6 bases, leaving 5 bases not matched to a gene. CDR3 size: 16 residues. The CDR3 loop is CASSQVYSGGGNEQFF. The CDR3 DNA sequence: TGCGCCAGCAGCCAAGTTTATAGCGGGGGGGGCAATGAGCAGTTCTTC.

The V and J genes are TRBV27 and TRBJ1-1; D not resolved. Per germline, CDR1 MNHEY and CDR2 SMNVEV (reference sequence). Trimming removed 0 bases from V and 0 bases from J, with 8 bases in between. The CDR3 totals 15 residues. The CDR3 protein is CASSLSQVLNTEAFF. CDR3 in DNA: TGTGCCAGCAGTTTATCGCAGGTTTTGAACACTGAAGCTTTCTTT.

CDR3 sequence: CASSGTGGNTEAFF. DNA of the CDR3: TGTGCCAGCAGCGGTACAGGGGGGAACACTGAAGCTTTCTTT. The chain joins TRBV9 to TRBJ1-1; 8 positions match TRBD1. The CDR3 sequence is 14 residues long. Trimming cost V 3 bases and J 1 base; bases outside gene matches: 2. The germline V gene has CDR1 SGDLS and CDR2 YYNGEE.

This chain joins TRBV7-6 and TRBJ1-5; D gene uncertain. V was shortened by 5 bases and J by 7 bases, with 9 bases between the two germline ends. Germline CDR1 is SGHVS and CDR2 is FNYEAQ. This CDR3 is built from 12 residues. CDR3 in amino acids: CASSPLGQPQHF. As DNA, the CDR3 is TGTGCCAGCAGCCCCCTCGGACAGCCCCAGCATTTT.

The genes are TRBV3-1 (or the pseudogene TRBV3-2) and TRBJ2-3; 12 nucleotides agree with TRBD2. There are 15 residues in the CDR3. Trimming took 4 bases from V and 2 from J; bases not matched to a gene: 1. Germline loops: CDR1 LGHDT, CDR2 YNNKEL (reference sequence). The CDR3 is CASSRLAGATDTQYF. For the CDR3, the DNA is TGTGCCAGCAGCCGACTAGCGGGGGCCACAGATACGCAGTATTTT.

On this clone itself: The junction shows a germline mismatch at one end, possibly a read error. J is TRBJ1-1 and V is TRBV5-4; TRBD1 matches 9 bases. Germline V lookup: CDR1 SGHNT, CDR2 YYREEE (reference sequence). The CDR3 loop spans 15 amino acids. DNA of the CDR3: TGTGCCAGCAGTAGACCCGGGACAGGGAACCCTGAAGCTTTCTTT. This gives the protein CASSRPGTGNPEAFF.

In its sample, this clone was seen once. The chain uses TRBV20-1 and TRBJ2-2; unclear D gene. In germline, CDR1 is DFQATT, CDR2 SNEGSKA (reference sequence). The CDR3 is made up of 11 amino acids. V was cut by 5 bases and J by 5 bases, with 6 bases left in between. The CDR3 sequence is CSAGVTGELFF. The CDR3 DNA sequence: TGCAGTGCTGGGGTTACCGGGGAGCTGTTTTTT.

V is TRBV6-1 and J is TRBJ1-1; TRBD1 agrees at 10 bases. In germline, CDR1 is MNHNS, CDR2 SASEGT. Trimming removed 6 bases from V and 4 bases from J; junction bases left unmatched: 8. The CDR3 length is 15 residues. The CDR3 protein is CASSRRDRGGTEAFF. DNA for the CDR3: TGTGCCAGCAGCCGCCGGGACAGGGGTGGCACTGAAGCTTTCTTT.

J is TRBJ1-6 and V is TRBV11-2, with a tentative D call TRBD1 (5 bases). Trimming cost V 7 bases and J 7 bases, with 20 bases left between them. Germline V gives CDR1 SGHAT, CDR2 FQNNGV. The CDR3 extends over 16 amino acids. This chain's CDR3 is CASTYRPGLGNSPLHF. CDR3 coding DNA: TGTGCCAGCACCTACAGGCCAGGACTAGGGAATTCACCCCTCCACTTT.

For the CDR3, the DNA is TGTGCCAGCAGTGAGGTTCCGAGTGAAGCTTTCTTT. Encoded protein: CASSEVPSEAFF. V usage is TRBV2 and J usage is TRBJ1-1, with D uncertain. In germline, CDR1 is SNHLY, CDR2 FYNNEI. V was pared by 3 bases and J by 7 bases, with 9 bases between. The CDR3 totals 12 residues. Variable domain in full (rest from reference TRBV2 and TRBJ1-1): EPEVTQTPSHQVTQMGQEVILRCVPISNHLYFYWYRQILGQKVEFLVSFYNNEISEKSEIFDDQFSVERPDGSNFTLKIRSTKLEDSAMYFCASSEVPSEAFFGQGTRLTVV.

The chain links TRBV23-1 to TRBJ1-5; 8 bases align to TRBD1. TRBV23-1 is flagged as an ORF with uncertain function. The junction had 7 bases not matched to a gene; V was cut back by 2 bases and J by 7 bases. This CDR3 has 15 residues. This CDR3 reads CASSQQGADNQPQHF. The DNA of the CDR3 is TGCGCCAGCAGTCAACAGGGGGCAGACAACCAGCCCCAGCATTTT.

This sequence joins TRBV10-3 and TRBJ2-2; 8 bases agree with TRBD1. The V gene end was trimmed by 10 bases and the J gene end by 14 bases; junction bases not matched to a gene: 9. The CDR3 runs to 11 residues. CDR1 and CDR2 from the germline V gene are ENHRY and SYGVKD. The CDR3 region has the DNA TGTGCCACCCTAGGACAGGGCCCCCTGTTTTTT. It encodes CATLGQGPLFF.

About this clone: A junction end diverges from the germline sequence, so it may reflect a read error. V gene TRBV20-1 combines with J gene TRBJ2-7; D is uncertain. The CDR3 consists of 11 residues. CDR1 and CDR2 from the germline V gene are DFQATT and SNEGSKA (reference sequence). The CDR3 DNA is TGCAGTGCTGGAGACGGAACCGGGCAGTACTTC. The encoded protein is CSAGDGTGQYF.

This chain uses TRBV4-1 with TRBJ2-5; D is possibly TRBD2 (5 bases). The length of the CDR3 is 14 residues. V lost 5 bases to trimming and J lost 2 bases, with 12 bases between them. Germline CDR1 reads MGHRA; CDR2 reads YSYEKL. The CDR3: CASSFGRGQETQYF. In nucleotides, the CDR3 is TGCGCCAGCAGCTTTGGACGGGGACAAGAGACCCAGTACTTC.

This rearrangement joins TRBV4-1 to TRBJ2-2; a possible D gene is TRBD2 (6 bases). CDR1 is MGHRA, CDR2 YSYEKL, per germline. V was pared by 6 bases and J by 5 bases, with 10 bases between. The CDR3 runs to 13 residues. CDR3 DNA sequence: TGCGCCAGCAGGGAGGAGGGGACCGGGGAGCTGTTTTTT. It specifies CASREEGTGELFF.

The V call is TRBV4-2, the J call TRBJ1-3, with no clear D. The CDR3 is 13 amino acids. The germline gives CDR1 LGHNA, CDR2 YNFKEQ. V lost 3 bases to trimming and J lost 3 bases, with 6 bases between them. This chain's CDR3 is CASSQGRGNTIYF. The CDR3 coding sequence is TGTGCCAGCAGCCAGGGCCGTGGAAACACCATATATTTT.

V and J are TRBV2 and TRBJ1-4; D possibly corresponds to TRBD1 (6 bases). V dropped 6 bases and J dropped 2 bases, with 13 bases sitting between them. The CDR3 is 15 residues long. Germline V CDR1 and CDR2: SNHLY, FYNNEI. CDR3 sequence: CASRLQGNTNEKLFF. The CDR3 bases are TGTGCCAGCAGGCTACAGGGAAATACTAATGAAAAACTGTTTTTT. Based on the CDR3 plus reference TRBV2 and TRBJ1-4, the full variable domain is EPEVTQTPSHQVTQMGQEVILRCVPISNHLYFYWYRQILGQKVEFLVSFYNNEISEKSEIFDDQFSVERPDGSNFTLKIRSTKLEDSAMYFCASRLQGNTNEKLFFGSGTQLSVL.

The chain combines TRBV30 with TRBJ1-2, with a tentative D call TRBD1 (5 bases). The germline CDR1 and CDR2 sequences are GTSNPN and SVGIG (reference sequence). This CDR3 has 13 residues. Trimming took off 4 bases at V and 7 bases at J, with 16 bases between the two ends. DNA for the CDR3: TGTGCCTGGAACCCTGCGGGGACGGGTGGCTACACCTTC. It codes for CAWNPAGTGGYTF.